This TCR beta chain was observed in a study of blood T cells in healthy people across ages. Background on the study: About one barcoded beta molecule per two T cells came from capture by template switching.

The CDR3 runs 15 residues. After removal of 3 bases from V and 7 bases from J, the junction contained 8 bases not matched to a gene. Germline loops: CDR1 SNHLY, CDR2 FYNNEI. All donors came from Russia, were Caucasian and healthy, and spanned ages about 6 to 95. Sample-barcoded 5' priming and a J-beta primer mix drove a second PCR of about 6 to 12 cycles. MiXCR, applied by TCRdb to the 5' RACE reads, yields one record per CDR3 protein. The sample gives over 600,000 distinct CDR3 sequences, around 50% of which show up once; 15% to 20% is in the top ten. Notes on the study in general: Unknown donor CMV status possibly confounded expanded clonotype changes.

This clonotype has a count of ten or more. No antigen is known for it. The V call is TRBV2, the J call TRBJ2-4; 8 bases are a match to TRBD1. Sequencing was carried out using blood. This sequence was found in an elderly man in good health. CDR3 coding DNA: TGTGCCAGCAGTGACTTACAGGGGGTTATGAACATTCAGTACTTC. It codes for CASSDLQGVMNIQYF.